This T cell receptor (beta chain) is from a study of T-cell reconstitution after alpha-beta-depleted transplantation in children. Overall study findings and caveats: When one year had passed after transplant, most T-cell counts and diversity came from newly produced T cells. High day-60 TCRbeta diversity in some patients came from surviving recipient T cells and thymic progenitors. After transplant, at about two months, alpha-beta T cells were reportedly derived from several hundred expanded graft clones.

In the case of this clonotype: What it binds is not known.

Library preparation (for TCRbeta) was performed with unique molecular identifiers. TCRdb re-called the PCR reads through MiXCR, storing one row per CDR3 protein. This sample has about 980,000 distinct CDR3 sequences; less than 30% occur once, and the top ten carry 28%. Germline V CDR1 and CDR2: LNHNV, YYDKDF (reference sequence). The CDR3 extends over 16 amino acids. Trimming removed 2 bases from V and 9 bases from J; junction bases left unmatched: 11. This TCR was recovered from a boy under two years old who had a stem cell transplant for SCID, so the T cells may come from the graft donor. The sequenced sample was PBMCs, mostly from graft donor cells, obtained 360 days after TCRalphabeta/CD19-depleted stem cell transplant. The chain uses TRBV15 and TRBJ2-1, with 9 bases matching TRBD1. The CDR3 nucleotides are TGTGCCACCAGCAGATCCGGTAGGGGACAGGGAGGTGAGCAGTTCTTC. This sequence encodes CATSRSGRGQGGEQFF.